Below are 11 T cell receptor beta chains sequenced from a single sample in a study of CXCR3-negative and CXCR3-positive naive CD8 T cells (dated by TCRdb to the late 2010s). The study at large found these results: TRB CDR3s from CXCR3-positive naive cells showed higher hydrophobicity (lower Kidera factor 4), lower energy, and higher strength and volume indices than CXCR3-negative naive cells.

The antigens for these receptors are not known. The listed sequencing device is NextSeq 550. The Human TCR Profiling Kit (MiLaboratory) was used to prepare UMI-labeled 5' RACE TRB cDNA libraries. TCRdb reprocessed the reads, and each CDR3 protein sequence is entered once, without DNA. For this sample, the table gives around 130,000 distinct CDR3 sequences. Around 0.54% of the sample goes to the ten largest clones. The sequencing input was naive CXCR3+ CD8+ T cells from blood. Per the publication, the cell subset or site label means: CD45RO-CCR7+CD27+CD95- naive CD8+ T cells expressing CXCR3 (TNR3+). The receptors were sampled from a human donor in good health. Some clones in this sample may be carry-over from other donors' samples.

The gene calls are TRBV30 and TRBJ2-1; TCRdb's D call, TRBD2, is unchecked because there is no DNA. The CDR3 length is 13 residues. CDR1 GTSNPN and CDR2 SVGIG come from the germline V gene (reference sequence). CDR3 region: CAWTSGYFDEQFF. The whole variable domain, remainder taken from reference TRBV30 and TRBJ2-1, is SQTIHQWPATLVQPVGSPLSLECTVEGTSNPNLYWYRQAAGRGLQLLFYSVGIGQISSEVPQNLSASRPQDRQFILSSKKLLLSDSGFYLCAWTSGYFDEQFFGPGTRLTVL.

CDR3: CAAKHRENTEAFF. The V gene is TRBV11-3, the J gene TRBJ1-1; TCRdb gives TRBD1 as the D gene, but with no DNA this cannot be confirmed. The CDR3 totals 13 residues. Germline values: CDR1 SGHNT, CDR2 YENEEA.

The V and J genes are TRBV27 and TRBJ2-1; TCRdb's D call of TRBD2 is untestable without DNA. The V gene's germline CDR1 is MNHEY and CDR2 SMNVEV (reference sequence). The CDR3 contains 15 residues. The CDR3 is CASSLIQREDDEQFF.

The chain employs TRBV12-3 or TRBV12-4 and TRBJ2-2. This CDR3 region has 14 residues. CDR3: CASSLIGDTGELFF.

The rearrangement joins TRBV3-1 to TRBJ2-1; TCRdb's D call of TRBD1 is untestable without DNA. The CDR3 extends over 13 amino acids. Germline CDR1 and CDR2: LGHDT and YNNKEL (reference sequence). This CDR3 is CASSAGVKNEQFF.

CDR3 residues: CASSQASSGSYNEQFF. V usage is TRBV4-1 and J usage is TRBJ2-1; without DNA, the TCRdb call of TRBD2 cannot be checked. The germline CDR1 and CDR2 sequences are MGHRA and YSYEKL. CDR3 length: 16 amino acids.

The V call is TRBV20-1, the J call TRBJ2-7; TCRdb calls TRBD2, which cannot be checked without DNA. The CDR3 extends over 14 amino acids. Germline CDR1 reads DFQATT; CDR2 reads SNEGSKA (reference sequence). CDR3 protein: CSARDEGSRYEQYF.

This chain links TRBV29-1 with TRBJ1-1. CDR3 length: 13 residues. CDR1 is SQVTM and CDR2 is ANQGSEA in the germline V gene. The CDR3 sequence: CSAYTGENTEAFF.

This chain connects TRBV6-1 to TRBJ2-1; absent DNA, TCRdb's TRBD2 call cannot be checked. Germline loops: CDR1 MNHNS, CDR2 SASEGT. There are 14 residues in the CDR3. The CDR3 here is CASSSSLRGNEQFF.

V and J are TRBV6-5 and TRBJ2-3; TCRdb indicates TRBD1, and absent DNA this call remains unverified. The CDR3 covers 13 residues. CDR1 MNHEY and CDR2 SVGAGI come from the germline V gene. Here the CDR3 reads CASTSGPRDTQYF.

The chain carries TRBV7-9 and TRBJ1-2; no DNA is available, so the TRBD1 call from TCRdb remains unchecked. The CDR3 runs to 14 residues. Germline V gives CDR1 SEHNR, CDR2 FQNEAQ (reference sequence). The CDR3 protein is CASSSRDREDGYTF.